The T cell receptor (beta chain) described here comes from a study of T cells in localized non-small cell lung cancer. The assay was immunoSEQ multiplex PCR, and TCRdb's table has in-frame clones only and misses some. The table includes tens of thousands of clones, more than 90% detected once. V lost 0 bases and J lost 5; bases outside the gene matches: 5. The CDR3 consists of 16 residues. The germline CDR1 and CDR2 sequences are MNHEY and SVGAGI. This chain connects TRBV6-5 to TRBJ2-3, with TRBD1 identical over 10 bases. This receptor was obtained from a female donor aged 60 or older with stage I lung adenocarcinoma. The source was peripheral blood, collected before any cancer treatment. CDR3 loop: CASSYSGTGVLDTQYF. CDR3 nucleotides: TGTGCCAGCAGTTACTCAGGGACAGGGGTCTTAGATACGCAGTATTTT.